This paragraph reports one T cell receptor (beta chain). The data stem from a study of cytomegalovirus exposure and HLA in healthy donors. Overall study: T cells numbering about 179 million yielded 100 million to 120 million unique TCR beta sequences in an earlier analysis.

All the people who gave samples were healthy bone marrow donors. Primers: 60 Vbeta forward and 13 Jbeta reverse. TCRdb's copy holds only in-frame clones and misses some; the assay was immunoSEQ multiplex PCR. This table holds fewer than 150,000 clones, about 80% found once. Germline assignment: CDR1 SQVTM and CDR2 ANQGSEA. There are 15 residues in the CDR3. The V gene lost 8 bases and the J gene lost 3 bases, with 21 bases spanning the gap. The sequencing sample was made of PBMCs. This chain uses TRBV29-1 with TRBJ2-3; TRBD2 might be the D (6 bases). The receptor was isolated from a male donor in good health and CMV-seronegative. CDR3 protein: CSMTVGKGRTDTQYF. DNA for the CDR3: TGCAGCATGACGGTAGGAAAGGGGAGGACAGATACGCAGTATTTT.